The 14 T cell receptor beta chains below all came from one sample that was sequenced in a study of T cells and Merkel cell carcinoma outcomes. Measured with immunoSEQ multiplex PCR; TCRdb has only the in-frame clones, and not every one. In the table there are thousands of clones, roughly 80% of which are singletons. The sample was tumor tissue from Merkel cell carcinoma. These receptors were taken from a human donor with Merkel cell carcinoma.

The CDR3 loop is CASSPLETATNEKLFF. DNA of the CDR3: TGTGCCAGCTCACCACTAGAGACGGCAACTAATGAAAAACTGTTTTTT. The chain is built from TRBV18 and TRBJ1-4, with no clear D. There are 16 residues in the CDR3. V lost 1 base and J 0 bases, leaving 9 bases between the germline ends. Per the germline V gene, CDR1 is KGHSH and CDR2 is LQKENI.

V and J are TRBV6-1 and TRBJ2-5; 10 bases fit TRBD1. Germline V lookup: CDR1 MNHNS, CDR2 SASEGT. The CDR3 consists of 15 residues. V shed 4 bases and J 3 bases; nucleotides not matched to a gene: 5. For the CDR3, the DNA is TGTGCCAGCAGTGGCTCCGGGACAGGGGAAGAGACCCAGTACTTC. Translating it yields CASSGSGTGEETQYF.

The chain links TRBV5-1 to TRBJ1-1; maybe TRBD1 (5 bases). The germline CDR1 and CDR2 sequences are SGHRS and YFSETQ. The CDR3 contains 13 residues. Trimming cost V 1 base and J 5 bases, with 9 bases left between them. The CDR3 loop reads CASSLMGVTEAFF. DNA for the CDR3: TGCGCCAGCAGCTTGATGGGGGTGACTGAAGCTTTCTTT.

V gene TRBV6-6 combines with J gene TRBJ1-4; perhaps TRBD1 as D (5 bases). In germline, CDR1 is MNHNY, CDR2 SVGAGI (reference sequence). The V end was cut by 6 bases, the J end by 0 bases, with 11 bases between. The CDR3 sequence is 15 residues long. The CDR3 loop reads CASSPGQATNEKLFF. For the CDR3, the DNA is TGTGCCAGCAGCCCTGGACAAGCAACTAATGAAAAACTGTTTTTT.

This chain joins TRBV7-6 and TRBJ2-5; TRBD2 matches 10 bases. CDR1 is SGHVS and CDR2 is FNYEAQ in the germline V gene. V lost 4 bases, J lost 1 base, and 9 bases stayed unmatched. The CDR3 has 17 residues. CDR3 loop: CASSSRSLAGGQETQYF. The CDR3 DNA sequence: TGTGCCAGCAGCTCAAGAAGTTTAGCGGGGGGCCAAGAGACCCAGTACTTC.

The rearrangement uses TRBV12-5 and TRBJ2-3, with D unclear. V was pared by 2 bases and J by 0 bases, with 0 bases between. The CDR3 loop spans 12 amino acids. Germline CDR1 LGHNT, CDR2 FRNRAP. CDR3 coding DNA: TGTGCTAGTGGTTTGAGCACAGATACGCAGTATTTT. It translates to CASGLSTDTQYF.

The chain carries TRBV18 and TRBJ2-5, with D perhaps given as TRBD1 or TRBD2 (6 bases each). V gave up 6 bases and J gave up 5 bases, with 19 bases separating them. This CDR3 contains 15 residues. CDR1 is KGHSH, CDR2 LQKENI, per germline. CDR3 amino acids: CASSARPGGGETQYF. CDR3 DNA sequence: TGTGCCAGCTCGGCAAGGCCCGGAGGGGGGGAGACCCAGTACTTC.

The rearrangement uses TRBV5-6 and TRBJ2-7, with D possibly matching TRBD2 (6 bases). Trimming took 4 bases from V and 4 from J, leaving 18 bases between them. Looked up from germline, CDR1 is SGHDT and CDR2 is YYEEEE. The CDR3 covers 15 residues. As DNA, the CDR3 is TGTGCCAGCAGCCCCTTAGGGACGGGGGATTACGAGCAGTACTTC. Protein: CASSPLGTGDYEQYF. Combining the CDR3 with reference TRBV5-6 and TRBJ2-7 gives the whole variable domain DAGVTQSPTHLIKTRGQQVTLRCSPKSGHDTVSWYQQALGQGPQFIFQYYEEEERQRGNFPDRFSGHQFPNYSSELNVNALLLGDSALYLCASSPLGTGDYEQYFGPGTRLTVT.

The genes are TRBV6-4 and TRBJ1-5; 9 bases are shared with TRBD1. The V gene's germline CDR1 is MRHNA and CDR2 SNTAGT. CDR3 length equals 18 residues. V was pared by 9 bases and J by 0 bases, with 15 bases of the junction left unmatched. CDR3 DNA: TGTGCCAGGATACAGGGGGCCACCCCTGTCTATAGCAATCAGCCCCAGCATTTT. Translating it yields CARIQGATPVYSNQPQHF.

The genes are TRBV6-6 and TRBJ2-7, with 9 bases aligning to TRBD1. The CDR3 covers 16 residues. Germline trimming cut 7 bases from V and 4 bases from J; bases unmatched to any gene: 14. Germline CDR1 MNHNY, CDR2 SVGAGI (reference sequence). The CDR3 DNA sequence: TGTGCCAGCACCCCGCCATCCGGGACAGGGACGTACGAGCAGTACTTC. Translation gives CASTPPSGTGTYEQYF.

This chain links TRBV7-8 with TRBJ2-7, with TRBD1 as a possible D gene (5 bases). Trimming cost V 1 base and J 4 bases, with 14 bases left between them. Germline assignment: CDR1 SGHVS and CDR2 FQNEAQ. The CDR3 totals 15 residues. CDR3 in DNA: TGTGCCAGCAGCTTAGAGGGGATCACGAGATACGAGCAGTACTTC. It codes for CASSLEGITRYEQYF.

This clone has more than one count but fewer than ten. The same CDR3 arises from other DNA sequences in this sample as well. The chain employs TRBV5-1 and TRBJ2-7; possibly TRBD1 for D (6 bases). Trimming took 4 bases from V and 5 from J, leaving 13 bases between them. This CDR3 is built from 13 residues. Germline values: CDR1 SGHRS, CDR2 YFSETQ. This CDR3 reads CASSPGAPHEQYF. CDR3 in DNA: TGCGCCAGCAGCCCAGGGGCCCCGCACGAGCAGTACTTC.

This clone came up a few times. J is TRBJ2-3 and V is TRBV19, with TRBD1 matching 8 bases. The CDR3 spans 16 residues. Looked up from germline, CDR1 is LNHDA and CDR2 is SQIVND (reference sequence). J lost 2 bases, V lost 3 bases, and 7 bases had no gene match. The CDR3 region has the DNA TGTGCCAGTAGTATGGACAGGGCCCCGGTCACAGATACGCAGTATTTT. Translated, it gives CASSMDRAPVTDTQYF.

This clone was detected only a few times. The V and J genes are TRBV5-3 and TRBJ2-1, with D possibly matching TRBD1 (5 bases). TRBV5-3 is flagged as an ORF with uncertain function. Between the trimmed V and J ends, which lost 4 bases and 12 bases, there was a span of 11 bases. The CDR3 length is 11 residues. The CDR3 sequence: CARSTQVGQFF. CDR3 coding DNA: TGTGCCAGAAGCACACAGGTCGGGCAGTTCTTC.